This T cell receptor (beta chain) is from a study of shared clonotypes between healthy human individuals. Study findings and constraints: Naive CD4 clonotypes were shared across several donors at 4.5% to 6%.

There are 15 residues in the CDR3. The V and J ends lost 6 bases and 3 bases, in that order; junction bases with no gene match: 10. Germline values: CDR1 MNHNS, CDR2 SASEGT. Worth noting for this clone: Its target is not known.

Original processing methods: Sequence data from immunoSEQ were junction-only and lacked quality scores; consequently, filtering differed. Method: immunoSEQ multiplex PCR; TCRdb's copy keeps in-frame clones and lacks some. That table is the source of V, J and clone size, and D and trimming were worked out from the DNA. The sample carries approximately 1.9 million clones, just under 95% recorded once. Naive CD8 cells lacked CD45RO and underwent positive selection for CCR7, leaving out terminally differentiated effector memory CD45RA+ cells. The source material was naive CD8+ T cells from PBMCs. The sequence derives from a young man in good health. Some clones in this sample may be carry-over from other donors' samples. V and J are TRBV6-1 and TRBJ2-7; 8 bases line up with TRBD2. CDR3 amino acids: CASRDWDSGIYEQYF. The CDR3 DNA is TGTGCCAGCAGGGACTGGGATAGCGGGATCTACGAGCAGTACTTC.